This is a list of T cell receptor beta chains from one sample in a study of radiation and T cells in renal cell carcinoma. Sequencing was performed with immunoSEQ multiplex PCR; in TCRdb, only in-frame clones are kept and a portion is missing. Of 14,000 to 15,000 clones in the sample, 62% were seen once. Source: tumor tissue, taken from a patient whose treatment was nephrectomy without radiotherapy. Every receptor here comes from a man between 60 and 75 years old with renal cell carcinoma. The conserved cysteine and the conserved F or W are not part of the CDR3 here.

V gene	J gene	CDR3 protein
TRBV5-1	TRBJ2-2	ASSLGTVANTGELF
TRBV6-4	TRBJ2-1	ASRGDRAYNEQF
TRBV7-2	TRBJ2-7	ASSLALARHYEQY
TRBV9	TRBJ1-1	ASSEPQGRETEAF
TRBV7-8	TRBJ2-1	ASSGRDRVWNSRSYNEQF
TRBV7-2	TRBJ2-1	ASSPRTSGNNEQF
TRBV7-2	TRBJ2-3	ASSLAKTMSTDTQY
TRBV5-1	TRBJ2-2	ASSLVYGGTGELF
TRBV7-9	TRBJ2-7	ASSGSYEQY
TRBV15	TRBJ2-7	ATSRDRGASYEQY
TRBV6-4	TRBJ2-3	ASSRRGSTDTQY
TRBV20-1	TRBJ2-7	SAPGSHEQY
TRBV7-2	TRBJ2-7	ASSLPGLYEQY
TRBV7-9	TRBJ1-1	ASKAGTAESSPMNTEAF
TRBV18	TRBJ1-3	ASSVEMKAAGNTIY
TRBV28	TRBJ2-7	ASSRGYEQY
TRBV21-1	TRBJ2-2	ASSKTPSFSGANTGELF
TRBV28	TRBJ2-5	ASAPGLAYQETQY
TRBV5-1	TRBJ1-1	ASSSGQGNTEAF
TRBV5-1	TRBJ1-2	ASSSGQGALYGYT
TRBV11-1	TRBJ2-5	ASSSGRGQETQY
TRBV20-1	TRBJ1-2	SARGLDGYT
TRBV11-2	TRBJ2-3	ASSLVVSDTQY
TRBV7-8	TRBJ2-1	ASSPSGGIRNEQF
TRBV7-2	TRBJ2-7	ASSLGVEQY
TRBV7-8	TRBJ2-5	ASSSGGQTQY
TRBV4-3	TRBJ2-3	ASSRTSTDTQY
TRBV15	TRBJ1-3	ATSWQSSGNTIY